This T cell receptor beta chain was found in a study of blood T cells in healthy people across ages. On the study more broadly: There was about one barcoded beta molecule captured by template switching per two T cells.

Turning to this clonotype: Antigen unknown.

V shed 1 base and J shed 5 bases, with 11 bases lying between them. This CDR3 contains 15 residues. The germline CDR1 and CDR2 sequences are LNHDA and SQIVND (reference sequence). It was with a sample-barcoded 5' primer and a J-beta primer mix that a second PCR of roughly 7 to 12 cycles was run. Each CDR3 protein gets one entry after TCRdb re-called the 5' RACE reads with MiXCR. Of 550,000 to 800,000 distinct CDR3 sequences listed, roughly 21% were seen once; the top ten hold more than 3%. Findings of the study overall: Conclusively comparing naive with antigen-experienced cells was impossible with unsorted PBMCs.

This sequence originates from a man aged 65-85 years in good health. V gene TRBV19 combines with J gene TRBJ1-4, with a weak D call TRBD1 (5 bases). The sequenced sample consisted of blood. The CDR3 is CASSIVGTENEKLFF. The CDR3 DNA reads TGTGCCAGTAGTATAGTCGGGACGGAGAATGAAAAACTGTTTTTT. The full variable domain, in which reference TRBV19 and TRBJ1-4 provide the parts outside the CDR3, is DGGITQSPKYLFRKEGQNVTLSCEQNLNHDAMYWYRQDPGQGLRLIYYSQIVNDFQKGDIAEGYSVSREKKESFPLTVTSAQKNPTAFYLCASSIVGTENEKLFFGSGTQLSVL.